This T cell receptor (beta chain) was observed in a study of blood T cell repertoires in COVID-19. In the source study's methods: From reference gene primer amplification, estimates of nucleated cell counts were derived. Generated by immunoSEQ multiplex PCR, the TCRdb table keeps only in-frame clones and is missing some. V and J calls and clone size follow that table, whereas D and trimming were derived from the DNA. The sample has some 250,000 clones; around 90% are singletons. V was clipped by 5 bases and J by 10 bases, with 24 bases between them. The CDR3 has 16 residues. Germline-derived CDR1 and CDR2 are SGHTA and FQGNSA.

Sequencing was carried out using peripheral blood. The gene calls are TRBV7-2 and TRBJ2-1; D may be TRBD2 (6 bases). This TCR came from a woman between 55 and 75 years old with COVID-19, enrolled during active disease. CDR3 DNA sequence: TGTGCCAGCAGCGGCACGGGCGGGGATCCTCGGGGGGAGCAGTTCTTC. Translating gives CASSGTGGDPRGEQFF.